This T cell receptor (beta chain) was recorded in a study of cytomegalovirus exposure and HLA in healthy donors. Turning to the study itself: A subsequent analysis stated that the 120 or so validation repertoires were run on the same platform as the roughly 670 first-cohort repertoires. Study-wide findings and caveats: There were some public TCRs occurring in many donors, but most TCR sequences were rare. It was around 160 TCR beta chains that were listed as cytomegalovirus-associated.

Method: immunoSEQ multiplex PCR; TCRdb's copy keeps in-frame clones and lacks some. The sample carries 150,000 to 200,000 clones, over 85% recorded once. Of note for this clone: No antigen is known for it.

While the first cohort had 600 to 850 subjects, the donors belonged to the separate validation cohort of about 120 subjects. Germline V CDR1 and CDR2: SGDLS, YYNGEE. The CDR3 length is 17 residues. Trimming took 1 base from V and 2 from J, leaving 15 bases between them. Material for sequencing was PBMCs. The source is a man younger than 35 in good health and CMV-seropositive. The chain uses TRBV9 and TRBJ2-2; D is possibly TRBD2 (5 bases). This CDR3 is CASSVSSWASNTGELFF. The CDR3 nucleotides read TGTGCCAGCAGCGTAAGCTCATGGGCTAGCAACACCGGGGAGCTGTTTTTT.